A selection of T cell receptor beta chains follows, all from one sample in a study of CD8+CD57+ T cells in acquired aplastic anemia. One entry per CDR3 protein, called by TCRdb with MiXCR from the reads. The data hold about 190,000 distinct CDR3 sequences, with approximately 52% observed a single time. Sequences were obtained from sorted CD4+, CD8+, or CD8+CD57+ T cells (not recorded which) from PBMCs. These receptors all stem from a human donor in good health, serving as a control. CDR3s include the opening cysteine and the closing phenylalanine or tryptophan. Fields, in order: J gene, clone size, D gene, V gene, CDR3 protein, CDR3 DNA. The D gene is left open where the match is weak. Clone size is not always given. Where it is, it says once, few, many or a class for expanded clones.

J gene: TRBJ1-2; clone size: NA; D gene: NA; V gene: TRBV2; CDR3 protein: CASSYAGVDGYTF; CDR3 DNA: TGTGCCAGCAGTTACGCAGGGGTCGATGGCTACACCTTC
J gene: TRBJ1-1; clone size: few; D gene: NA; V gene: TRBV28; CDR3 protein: CASSLSGWDTEAFF; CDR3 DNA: TGTGCCAGCAGTTTAAGCGGATGGGACACTGAAGCTTTCTTT
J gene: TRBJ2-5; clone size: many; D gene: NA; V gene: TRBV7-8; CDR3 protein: CASSLRSRTTGPQETQYF; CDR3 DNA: TGTGCCAGCAGCTTAAGATCCCGGACGACAGGTCCCCAAGAGACCCAGTACTTC
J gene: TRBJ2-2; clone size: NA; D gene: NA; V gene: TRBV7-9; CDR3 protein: CASSDYEGAGELFF; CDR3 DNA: TGTGCCAGCAGCGATTATGAGGGGGCCGGGGAGCTGTTTTTT
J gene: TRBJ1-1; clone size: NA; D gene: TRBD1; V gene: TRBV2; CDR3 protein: CASSKLQGARSTEAFF; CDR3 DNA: TGTGCCAGCAGTAAACTACAGGGGGCGAGATCCACTGAAGCTTTCTTT
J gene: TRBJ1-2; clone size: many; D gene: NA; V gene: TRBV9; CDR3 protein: CASSVGGPIYGYTF; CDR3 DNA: TGTGCCAGCAGCGTAGGGGGCCCGATCTATGGCTACACCTTC
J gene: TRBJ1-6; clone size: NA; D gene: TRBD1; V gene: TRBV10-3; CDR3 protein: CAISPGQGNSPLHF; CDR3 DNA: TGTGCCATCAGCCCGGGACAGGGCAATTCACCCCTCCACTTT
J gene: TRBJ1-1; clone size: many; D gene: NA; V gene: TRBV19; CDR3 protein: CASSGQGTKSAFF; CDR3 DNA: TGTGCCAGTAGTGGACAAGGGACGAAAAGTGCTTTCTTT
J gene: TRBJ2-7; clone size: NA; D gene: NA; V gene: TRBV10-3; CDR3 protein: CAISDAGTEASYEQYF; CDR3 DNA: TGTGCCATCAGTGACGCCGGGACTGAAGCTTCCTACGAGCAGTACTTC
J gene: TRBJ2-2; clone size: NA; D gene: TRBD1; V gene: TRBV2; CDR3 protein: CASRGQGYTGELFF; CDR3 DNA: TGTGCCAGCAGAGGACAGGGGTACACCGGGGAGCTGTTTTTT
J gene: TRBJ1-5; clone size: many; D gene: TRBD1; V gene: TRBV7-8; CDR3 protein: CASRRDRGGQSNQPQHF; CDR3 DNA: TGTGCCAGCAGAAGGGACAGGGGGGGTCAAAGCAATCAGCCCCAGCATTTT
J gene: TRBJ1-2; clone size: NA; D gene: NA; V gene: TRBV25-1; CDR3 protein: CASSLEAGGYTF; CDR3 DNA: TGTGCCAGCAGCTTGGAGGCGGGAGGCTACACCTTC
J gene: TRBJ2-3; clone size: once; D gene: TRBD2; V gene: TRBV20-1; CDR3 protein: CSARSLAGGTDTQYF; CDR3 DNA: TGCAGTGCTAGATCATTAGCGGGGGGCACAGATACGCAGTATTTT
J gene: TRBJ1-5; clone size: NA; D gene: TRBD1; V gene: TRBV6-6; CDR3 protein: CASSRQGDDQPQHF; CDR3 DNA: TGTGCCAGCAGTCGACAGGGAGACGATCAGCCCCAGCATTTT
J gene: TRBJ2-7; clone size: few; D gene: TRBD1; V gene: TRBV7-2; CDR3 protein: CASSLFGTGITYEQYF; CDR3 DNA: TGTGCCAGCAGCTTATTCGGGACAGGCATCACCTACGAGCAGTACTTC
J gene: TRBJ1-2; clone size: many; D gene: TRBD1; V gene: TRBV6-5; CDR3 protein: CASSYSDRVGYGYTF; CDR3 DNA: TGTGCCAGCAGTTACTCGGACAGGGTGGGATATGGCTACACCTTC
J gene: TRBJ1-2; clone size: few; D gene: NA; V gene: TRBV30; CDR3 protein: CAWSVPLTGPNYGYTF; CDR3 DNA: TGTGCCTGGAGTGTACCCCTGACAGGACCTAACTATGGCTACACCTTC
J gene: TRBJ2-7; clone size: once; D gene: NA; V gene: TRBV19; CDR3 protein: CASSNNRDGKYEQYF; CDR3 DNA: TGTGCCAGTAGTAATAATAGGGACGGAAAATACGAGCAGTACTTC
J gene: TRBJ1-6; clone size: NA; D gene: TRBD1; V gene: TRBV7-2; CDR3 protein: CASSFLGDSINSPLHF; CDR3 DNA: TGTGCCAGCAGCTTCCTCGGGGACAGCATAAATTCACCCCTCCACTTT
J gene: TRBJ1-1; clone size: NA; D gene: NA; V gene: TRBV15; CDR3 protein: CATSRDPGATEAFF; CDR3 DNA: TGTGCCACCAGCAGAGATCCCGGTGCGACTGAAGCTTTCTTT
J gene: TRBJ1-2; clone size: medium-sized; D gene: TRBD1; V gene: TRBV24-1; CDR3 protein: CATSDGTGDGYTF; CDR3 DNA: TGTGCCACCAGTGACGGGACAGGGGACGGCTACACCTTC
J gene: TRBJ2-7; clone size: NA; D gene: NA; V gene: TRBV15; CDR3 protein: CATSPGHDYEQYF; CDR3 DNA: TGTGCCACCAGTCCGGGACACGACTACGAGCAGTACTTC
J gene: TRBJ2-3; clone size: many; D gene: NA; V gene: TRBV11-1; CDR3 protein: CASSPGPQDTQYF; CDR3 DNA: TGTGCCAGCAGCCCGGGACCTCAAGATACGCAGTATTTT
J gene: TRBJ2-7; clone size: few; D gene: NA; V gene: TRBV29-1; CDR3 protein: CSVEEEGSYEQYF; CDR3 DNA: TGCAGCGTTGAGGAAGAGGGATCCTACGAGCAGTACTTC
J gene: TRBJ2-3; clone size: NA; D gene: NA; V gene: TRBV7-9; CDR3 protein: CASSLGGKGSNEQYF; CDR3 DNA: TGTGCTAGCAGCTTAGGGGGGAAGGGTTCCAATGAGCAGTATTTT